This is a list of T cell receptor beta chains from one sample in a study of T cells in Graves' hyperthyroidism and ophthalmopathy. TCRdb re-derived calls from the multiplex PCR reads in MiXCR, one entry per CDR3 protein. This sample yields about 640,000 distinct CDR3 sequences, of which around 20% are seen a single time; under 35% belongs to the top ten. Sequenced material: blood. The receptors come from a man younger than 40 with Graves' ophthalmopathy. The CDR3 runs from the conserved cysteine through the conserved F or W. The D gene is left open where the match is weak. Size tells how often a clone was seen (once, few, many) or the class of an expanded clone, and some rows leave it out.

>TRBV20-1|TRBJ2-3|-|-
TGCAGTGCTATGGCGGACACAGATACGCAGTATTTT
CSAMADTDTQYF
>TRBV19|TRBJ2-1|-|-
TGTGCCAGTAGTAACAGCGGGTACTCCTACAATGAGCAGTTCTTC
CASSNSGYSYNEQFF
>TRBV9|TRBJ2-5|-|-
TGTGCCAGCAGCGTAGAGCAGGACCCAGGGGAGACCCAGTACTTC
CASSVEQDPGETQYF
>TRBV7-9|TRBJ2-7|TRBD2|-
TGTGCCAGCAGCCATAGCGGGAGCGCCGAGCAGTACTTC
CASSHSGSAEQYF
>TRBV28|TRBJ2-4|-|few
TGTGCCAGCAGTTTCGGCCGGGGAGACATTCAGTACTTC
CASSFGRGDIQYF
>TRBV6-2/TRBV6-3|TRBJ2-7|-|-
TGTGCCAGCAGTCAAGACGAGCAGTACTTC
CASSQDEQYF
>TRBV6-2/TRBV6-3|TRBJ2-1|-|-
TGTGCCAGCAGTTACTGGCGGGCAAGCTCCCACAATGAGCAGTTCTTC
CASSYWRASSHNEQFF
>TRBV29-1|TRBJ2-1|-|few
TGCAGCTTTGGGGGCGGGAGCCCCTACAATGAGCAGTTCTTC
CSFGGGSPYNEQFF
>TRBV10-2|TRBJ2-1|-|-
TGCGCCAGCAGTGATAGGACCCCGAATTCCAATGAGCAGTTCTTC
CASSDRTPNSNEQFF
>TRBV5-1|TRBJ2-3|-|-
TGCGCCAGCAGCCCGAAGACAGTCACAAGCACAGATACGCAGTATTTT
CASSPKTVTSTDTQYF
>TRBV9|TRBJ2-7|TRBD2|many
TGTGCCAGCAGCGTAGGGGGAGGGGACCACTACGAGCAGTACTTC
CASSVGGGDHYEQYF
>TRBV7-9|TRBJ2-5|-|many
TGTGCCAGCGTCCGTAGTGAGGAGACCCAGTACTTC
CASVRSEETQYF
>TRBV6-1|TRBJ2-1|TRBD2|few
TGTGCCAGCAGTGAAACCGGGAGTTCGAGCGGGGACGACGAGCAGTTCTTC
CASSETGSSSGDDEQFF
>TRBV4-1|TRBJ1-4|-|few
TGCGCCAGCAGCCTGGTGGGCGAACTGTTTTTT
CASSLVGELFF
>TRBV7-2|TRBJ2-2|-|many
TGTGCCAGCAGCTTAGTGCAGGGTACCGGGGAGCTGTTTTTT
CASSLVQGTGELFF
>TRBV11-1|TRBJ1-2|-|-
TGTGCCAGCAGTCGAATCGGGGACCGGGCAGGCCATGGCTACACCTTC
CASSRIGDRAGHGYTF
>TRBV10-3|TRBJ1-2|-|few
TGTGCCATCAGTGAGTCTCAGGGCTACACCTTC
CAISESQGYTF
>TRBV6-2/TRBV6-3|TRBJ1-4|-|-
TGTGCCAGCAAAGCGAACACGGAGGACGAAAAACTGTTTTTT
CASKANTEDEKLFF
>TRBV6-1|TRBJ1-1|TRBD1|few
TGTGCCAGCAGTAAGAGGACAGGTTTAAACACTGAAGCTTTCTTT
CASSKRTGLNTEAFF
>TRBV20-1|TRBJ2-1|TRBD2|-
TGCAGTGCTAGAAAGACTAGCGGGGTTTACAATGAGCAGTTCTTC
CSARKTSGVYNEQFF
>TRBV18|TRBJ2-3|TRBD2|many
TGTGCCAGCTCACCAGGCATCGATAATGCGGGAGGGCCGACAGATACGCAGTATTTT
CASSPGIDNAGGPTDTQYF
>TRBV4-3|TRBJ2-1|-|-
TGCGCCAGCAGCCAAGATGGGTTAGCTATGAATGAGCAGTTCTTC
CASSQDGLAMNEQFF
>TRBV27|TRBJ1-2|-|-
TGTGCCAGCAGTTTATCGGGGCTATTGAACTATGGCTACGCCTTC
CASSLSGLLNYGYAF
>TRBV27|TRBJ1-5|-|few
TGTGCCAGCAGTTCGATCCACTTTAACAGGACCCGGCGCAATCAGCCCCAGCATTTT
CASSSIHFNRTRRNQPQHF
>TRBV6-2/TRBV6-3|TRBJ2-2|-|many
TGTGCCAGCAGTTACTCGAGCGCCAGACAAAACACCGGGGAGCTGTTTTTT
CASSYSSARQNTGELFF
>TRBV10-3|TRBJ1-5|TRBD1|few
TGTGCCATCAGTGGGACAGGTAATCAGCCCCAGCATTTT
CAISGTGNQPQHF
>TRBV6-1|TRBJ2-7|-|-
TGTGCCAGCAGTGAATGGTCAGGTTGGTCCTACGAGCAGTACTTC
CASSEWSGWSYEQYF
>TRBV20-1|TRBJ2-5|-|few
TGCAGTGCTAGTGGTTCTACAATGGGGACCCAGTACTTC
CSASGSTMGTQYF
>TRBV7-2|TRBJ1-1|-|few
TGTGCCAGCAGCTTAGAGGGGGGGGGGCGACGAACTGAAGCTTTCTTT
CASSLEGGGRRTEAFF
>TRBV4-1|TRBJ1-6|-|-
TGCGCCAGCAGCCAAGGGGCGGTGTATAATTCACCCCTCCACTTT
CASSQGAVYNSPLHF
>TRBV7-2|TRBJ2-1|-|few
TGTGCCAGCAGCTTAAGGGGCCTGGCGCGATACTACAATGAGCAGTTCTTC
CASSLRGLARYYNEQFF
>TRBV5-1|TRBJ2-1|-|-
TGCGCCAGCAGCTTGGTACCCGACCCGAGCTCCTACAATGAGCAGTTCTTC
CASSLVPDPSSYNEQFF
>TRBV6-1|TRBJ2-7|-|many
TGTGCCAGCAGTGAAGGATGGGCCCCCACGTACGAGCAGTACTTC
CASSEGWAPTYEQYF
>TRBV29-1|TRBJ1-1|-|few
TGCAGCGTTGCCGAGGGCCGCACTGAAGCTTTCTTT
CSVAEGRTEAFF
>TRBV9|TRBJ2-7|-|-
TGTGTCAGCAGCGCCGACGGGGCGACGATCTACGAGCAGTACTTC
CVSSADGATIYEQYF
>TRBV7-9|TRBJ1-2|TRBD1|-
TGTGCCAGCAGCATGACAGGGGGCCTGAACTATGGCTACACCTTC
CASSMTGGLNYGYTF
>TRBV7-6|TRBJ2-7|TRBD1|-
TGTGCCAGCAGCCTGCACGGACAGGGGATCTACGAGCAGTACTTC
CASSLHGQGIYEQYF
>TRBV19|TRBJ1-4|-|-
TGTGCCAGTAGTATTGGGACTAATGAAAAACTGTTTTTT
CASSIGTNEKLFF
>TRBV28|TRBJ1-2|-|many
TGTGCCACCAGGCAGCTGTATGGCTACACCTTC
CATRQLYGYTF
>TRBV20-1|TRBJ1-5|-|few
TGCAGTGCTAGTGGCATGGCCATCAATCAGCCCCAGCATTTT
CSASGMAINQPQHF
>TRBV30|TRBJ2-3|TRBD1|-
TGTGCCTGGAACACCCCGCGGACAGGGCTTAATACGCAGTATTTT
CAWNTPRTGLNTQYF
>TRBV7-9|TRBJ2-2|-|-
TGTGCCAGCAGCTCAGGGACACGAACCGGGGAGCTGTTTTTT
CASSSGTRTGELFF
>TRBV20-1|TRBJ1-2|-|many
TGCAGTGCCGGCGGGCACCTCATCGACTATGGCTACACCTTC
CSAGGHLIDYGYTF
>TRBV3-1|TRBJ1-6|TRBD1|many
TGTGCCAGCAGCCAAGGAACAGGGGTTTCACCCCTCCACTTT
CASSQGTGVSPLHF
>TRBV5-5|TRBJ1-2|TRBD1|-
TGTGCCAGCAGCTCCGGGGCAGGGGGATACTATGGCTACACCTTC
CASSSGAGGYYGYTF
>TRBV25-1|TRBJ2-1|TRBD2|-
TGTGCCAGCAGTCAATTTAGCGGGCCCTCGGATGGGGTTGAGCAGTTCTTC
CASSQFSGPSDGVEQFF
>TRBV5-1|TRBJ2-1|-|many
TGCGCCAGCAGCTTGAGGGGGAAGAATGAGCAGTTCTTC
CASSLRGKNEQFF
>TRBV5-4|TRBJ1-1|-|-
TGTGCCAGCAGCTTGTGGGGGCTTGTGACTGAAGCTTTCTTT
CASSLWGLVTEAFF
>TRBV7-2|TRBJ2-7|TRBD1|few
TGTGCCAGCAGCCCTCGTTTAGGTAGTGACAGGGGGTACCCCTACGAGCAGTACTTC
CASSPRLGSDRGYPYEQYF